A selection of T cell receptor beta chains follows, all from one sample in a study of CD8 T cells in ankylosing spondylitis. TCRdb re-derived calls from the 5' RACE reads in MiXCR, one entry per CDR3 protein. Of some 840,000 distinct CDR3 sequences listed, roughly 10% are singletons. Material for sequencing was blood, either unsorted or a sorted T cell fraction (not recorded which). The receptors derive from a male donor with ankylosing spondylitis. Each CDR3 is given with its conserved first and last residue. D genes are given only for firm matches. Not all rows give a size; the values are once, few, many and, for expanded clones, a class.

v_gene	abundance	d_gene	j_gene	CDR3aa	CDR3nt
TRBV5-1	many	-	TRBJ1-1	CASSWGTTNTEAFF	TGCGCCAGCAGCTGGGGGACCACGAACACTGAAGCTTTCTTT
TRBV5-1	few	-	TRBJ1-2	CASRDSPGSNYGYTF	TGCGCCAGCAGGGACAGCCCAGGGAGCAACTATGGCTACACCTTC
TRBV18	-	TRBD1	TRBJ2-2	CASSLLGQLNTGELFF	TGTGCCAGCTCACTATTGGGACAGCTGAACACCGGGGAGCTGTTTTTT
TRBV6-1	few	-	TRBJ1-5	CASRSPLIQPQHF	TGTGCCAGCAGAAGCCCCTTAATTCAGCCCCAGCATTTT
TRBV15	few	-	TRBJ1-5	CATSIYPSVVTQHF	TGTGCCACCAGCATATACCCCTCCGTTGTGACCCAGCATTTT
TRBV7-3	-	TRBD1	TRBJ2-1	CASSLREGANEQFF	TGTGCCAGCAGCTTAAGAGAGGGGGCCAATGAGCAGTTCTTC
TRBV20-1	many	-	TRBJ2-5	CSARDQVSAQETQYF	TGCAGTGCTAGAGATCAAGTAAGCGCCCAAGAGACCCAGTACTTC
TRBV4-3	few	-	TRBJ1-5	CASSQDLVIGNQPQHF	TGCGCCAGCAGCCAAGATCTCGTAATCGGCAATCAGCCCCAGCATTTT
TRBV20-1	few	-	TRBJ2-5	CSAHRTTFQETQYF	TGCAGTGCTCACCGGACTACTTTCCAAGAGACCCAGTACTTC
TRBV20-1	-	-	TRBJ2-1	CSAPAGASSSYNEQFF	TGCAGTGCCCCGGCCGGCGCGTCCAGCTCCTACAATGAGCAGTTCTTC
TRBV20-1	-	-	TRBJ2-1	CSARGQTGSAFSYNEQFF	TGCAGTGCTAGAGGGCAGACCGGCTCTGCGTTCTCCTACAATGAGCAGTTCTTC
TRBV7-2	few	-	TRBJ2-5	CASSHQGSQETQYF	TGTGCCAGCAGCCACCAGGGGTCTCAGGAGACCCAGTACTTC
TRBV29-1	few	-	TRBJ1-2	CSVEGGRANYGYTF	TGCAGCGTTGAGGGGGGTCGGGCTAACTATGGCTACACCTTC
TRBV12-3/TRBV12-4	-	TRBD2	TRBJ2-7	CASSRGGPGYEQYF	TGTGCCAGCAGTCGCGGGGGGCCGGGGTACGAGCAGTACTTC
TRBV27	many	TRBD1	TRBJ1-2	CASSPGQGKGDYGYTF	TGTGCCAGCAGTCCCGGACAGGGGAAGGGTGATTATGGCTACACCTTC
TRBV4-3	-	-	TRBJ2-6	CASSASGAAGANVLTF	TGCGCCAGCAGTGCCTCCGGGGCGGCTGGGGCCAACGTCCTGACTTTC
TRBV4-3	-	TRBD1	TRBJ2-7	CASSQDNLPGQGSYEQYF	TGCGCCAGCAGCCAAGATAACCTACCGGGACAGGGCTCCTACGAGCAGTACTTC
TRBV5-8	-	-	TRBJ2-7	CASSLWRTSSYEQYF	TGTGCCAGCAGCTTGTGGCGGACGAGCTCCTACGAGCAGTACTTC
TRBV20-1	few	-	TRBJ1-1	CSAGRRRNTEAFF	TGCAGTGCGGGAAGACGCCGGAACACTGAAGCTTTCTTT
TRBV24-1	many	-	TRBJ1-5	CATSDFGQPQHF	TGTGCCACCAGTGATTTTGGTCAGCCCCAGCATTTT
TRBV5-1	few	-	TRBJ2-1	CASSLSGEYYNEQFF	TGCGCCAGCAGCTTGTCCGGGGAATACTACAATGAGCAGTTCTTC
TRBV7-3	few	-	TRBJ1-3	CASSRTGSAGNTIYF	TGTGCCAGCAGCCGAACGGGGTCGGCGGGAAACACCATATATTTT
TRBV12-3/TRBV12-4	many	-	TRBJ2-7	CASSRGPYEQYF	TGCGCCAGCAGCCGGGGGCCGTACGAGCAGTACTTC
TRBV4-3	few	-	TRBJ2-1	CASSQDIGRSYNEQFF	TGCGCCAGCAGCCAAGATATCGGGCGGTCCTACAATGAGCAGTTCTTC
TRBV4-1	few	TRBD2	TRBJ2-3	CASSQLLAGSADTQYF	TGCGCCAGCAGCCAATTACTAGCGGGAAGTGCAGATACGCAGTATTTT
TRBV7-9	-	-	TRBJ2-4	CASSQATGRRAKNIQYF	TGTGCCAGCAGCCAAGCCACAGGGAGGAGGGCCAAAAACATTCAGTACTTC
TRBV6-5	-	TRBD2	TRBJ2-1	CASSYGAGGWGQFF	TGTGCCAGCAGTTACGGCGCGGGAGGTTGGGGGCAGTTCTTC
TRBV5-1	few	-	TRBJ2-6	CASSWDGDSGANVLTF	TGCGCCAGCAGCTGGGACGGCGACTCTGGGGCCAACGTCCTGACTTTC
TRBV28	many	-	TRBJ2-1	CASSLDGSRNEQFF	TGTGCCAGCAGTCTTGACGGATCGCGCAATGAGCAGTTCTTC
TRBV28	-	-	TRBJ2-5	CASSYLGEQETQYF	TGTGCCAGCAGTTATCTTGGGGAGCAAGAGACCCAGTACTTC
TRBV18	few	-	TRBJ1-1	CASSSDQNTEAFF	TGTGCCAGCTCATCAGACCAGAACACTGAAGCTTTCTTT
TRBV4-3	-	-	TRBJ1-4	CASSQGFGSLNEKLFF	TGCGCCAGCAGCCAAGGGTTCGGCAGTCTTAATGAAAAACTGTTTTTT
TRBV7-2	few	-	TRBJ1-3	CASGRRLGNTIYF	TGTGCCAGCGGAAGGAGGCTAGGAAACACCATATATTTT
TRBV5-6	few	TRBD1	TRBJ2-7	CASSLFLQGKWEQYF	TGTGCCAGCAGCTTGTTCTTACAGGGGAAGTGGGAGCAGTACTTC
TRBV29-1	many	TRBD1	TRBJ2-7	CSVAGTGGIPYEQYF	TGCAGCGTTGCTGGGACAGGGGGCATCCCCTACGAGCAGTACTTC
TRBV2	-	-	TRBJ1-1	CASTEAARATDTEAFF	TGTGCCAGCACTGAGGCCGCCCGGGCCACTGACACTGAAGCTTTCTTT
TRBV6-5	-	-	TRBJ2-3	CASSYRHPTDTQYF	TGTGCCAGCAGTTACCGACACCCCACAGATACGCAGTATTTT
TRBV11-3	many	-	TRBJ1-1	CASSPGGGRTEAFF	TGTGCCAGCAGCCCCGGGGGGGGTAGGACTGAAGCTTTCTTT
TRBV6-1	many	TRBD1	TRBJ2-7	CASSRTGAYEQYF	TGTGCCAGCAGCCGGACAGGCGCCTACGAGCAGTACTTC
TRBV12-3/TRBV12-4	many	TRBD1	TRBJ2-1	CASSLQGQGFGEQFF	TGTGCCAGCAGTTTACAGGGACAGGGTTTCGGTGAGCAGTTCTTC
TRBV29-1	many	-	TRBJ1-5	CSVVLGSGQPQHF	TGCAGCGTTGTATTGGGTTCCGGGCAGCCCCAGCATTTT
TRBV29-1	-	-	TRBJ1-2	CSVEDTGMGYGYTF	TGCAGCGTTGAAGACACAGGGATGGGCTATGGCTACACCTTC
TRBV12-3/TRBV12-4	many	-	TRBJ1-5	CASSFTDSSQPQHF	TGTGCCAGCAGTTTTACGGACAGCTCTCAGCCCCAGCATTTT
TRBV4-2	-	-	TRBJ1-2	CASSPGTRQGDYGYTF	TGTGCCAGCAGTCCAGGGACCAGACAAGGAGACTATGGCTACACCTTC
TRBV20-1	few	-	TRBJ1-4	CSAISRLNEKLFF	TGCAGTGCTATTAGCAGGCTAAATGAAAAACTGTTTTTT
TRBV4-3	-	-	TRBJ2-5	CASSTRGGLGPETQYF	TGCGCCAGCAGCACCAGGGGAGGGTTGGGGCCGGAGACCCAGTACTTC
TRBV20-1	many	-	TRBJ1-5	CSARVGGSINQPQHF	TGCAGTGCTAGAGTGGGGGGCTCTATCAATCAGCCCCAGCATTTT
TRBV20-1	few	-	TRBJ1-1	CSARGGAGGTEAFF	TGCAGTGCTAGAGGAGGGGCGGGGGGCACTGAAGCTTTCTTT
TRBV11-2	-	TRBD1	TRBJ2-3	CASSTRQGRFTDTQYF	TGTGCCAGCAGCACCCGACAGGGGAGGTTCACAGATACGCAGTATTTT
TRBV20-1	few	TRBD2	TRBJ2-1	CSARDHGTSGSKYEQFF	TGCAGTGCTAGAGATCATGGGACTAGCGGGAGTAAATATGAGCAGTTCTTC
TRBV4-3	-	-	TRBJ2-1	CASSQKGGVDEQFF	TGCGCCAGCAGCCAAAAAGGGGGAGTCGATGAGCAGTTCTTC
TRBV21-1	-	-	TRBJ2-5	CASSPLEDRDLQETQYF	TGTGCCAGCAGCCCACTTGAGGACAGGGACCTCCAAGAGACCCAGTACTTC
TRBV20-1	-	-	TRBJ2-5	CSASGGRRETQYF	TGCAGTGCTAGTGGAGGGAGAAGGGAGACCCAGTACTTC
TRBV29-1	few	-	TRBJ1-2	CSVGRGIWGGYTF	TGCAGCGTTGGTAGGGGAATTTGGGGTGGCTACACCTTC
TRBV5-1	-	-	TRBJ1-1	CASSLLGWANTEAFF	TGCGCCAGCAGCTTGTTAGGGTGGGCAAACACTGAAGCTTTCTTT